This T cell receptor (beta chain) derives from a study of chemoradiotherapy in HPV16-positive cancers. Study outcomes and limitations: Functional assays defining HPV-specific T cells used only a couple of HPV16-positive patients. Candidate HPV-specific clones and E7-related TCR motifs grew in tumor during treatment. Better recurrence-free survival went with HPV-responsive T-cell expansion in HPV16-positive patients.

Repeated repertoire sampling spanned the course of chemoradiotherapy. Notes on this clone: Its antigen is not known.

V was trimmed by 0 bases and J by 2 bases, leaving 8 bases between them. This CDR3 is built from 15 residues. CDR1 SGHAT and CDR2 FQNNGV come from the germline V gene. Clones were sequenced by immunoSEQ multiplex PCR, and TCRdb holds only the in-frame ones, with some missing. The sample carries under 85,000 clones, almost 90% recorded once. The chain recombines TRBV11-2 with TRBJ1-3; D unclear. The sample consisted of blood, taken from a patient who underwent chemoradiotherapy. The TCR originated in a human donor with HPV-associated anogenital cancer. CDR3 loop: CASSLDRAAGNTIYF. CDR3 bases: TGTGCCAGCAGCTTAGATAGGGCAGCTGGAAACACCATATATTTT.